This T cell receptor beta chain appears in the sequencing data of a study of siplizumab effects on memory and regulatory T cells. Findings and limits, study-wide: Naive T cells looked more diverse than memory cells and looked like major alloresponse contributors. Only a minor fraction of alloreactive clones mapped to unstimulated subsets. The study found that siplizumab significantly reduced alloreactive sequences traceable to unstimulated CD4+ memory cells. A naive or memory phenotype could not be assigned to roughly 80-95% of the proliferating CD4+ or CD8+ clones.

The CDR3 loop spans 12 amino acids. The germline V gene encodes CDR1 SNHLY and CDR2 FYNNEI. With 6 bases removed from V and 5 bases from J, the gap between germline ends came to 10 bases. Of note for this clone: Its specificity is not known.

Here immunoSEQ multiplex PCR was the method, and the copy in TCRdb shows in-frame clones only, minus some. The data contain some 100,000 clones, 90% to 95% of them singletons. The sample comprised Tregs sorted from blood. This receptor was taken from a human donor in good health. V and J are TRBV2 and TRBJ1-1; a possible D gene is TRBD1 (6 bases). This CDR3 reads CASRQQGTEAFF. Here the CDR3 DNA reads TGTGCCAGCAGGCAACAGGGTACTGAAGCTTTCTTT.